This T cell receptor (beta chain) was identified during a study of blood T cells in healthy people across ages. Comments on this clonotype: Its antigen is not identified.

Study conclusions and caveats: It was held that diversity estimates obtained from one million T cells represented underestimates.

PCR was performed a second time for about 7 to 12 cycles using a sample-barcoded 5' primer and a J-beta primer mix. A single record per CDR3 protein comes from TCRdb applying MiXCR to the 5' RACE reads. Among 850,000 or so distinct CDR3 sequences listed, 25% to 30% were seen once. Deletions cut 0 bases from V and 0 bases from J, with 9 bases between. The CDR3 runs to 15 residues. Germline loops: CDR1 SGHRS, CDR2 YFSETQ. The sequencing input was blood. The chain links TRBV5-1 to TRBJ1-1; tentatively, D is TRBD1 (5 bases). This TCR was sampled from a woman of 80 years or more in good health. Here the CDR3 DNA reads TGCGCCAGCAGCTTGGGGGGGGACCTGAACACTGAAGCTTTCTTT. Translating it yields CASSLGGDLNTEAFF.